The entry below gives a single T cell receptor (beta chain) sequence along with its context. Its antigen is currently unknown. Using quantitative 5'-RACE with molecular barcodes, the authors made TCR beta libraries. TCRdb ran MiXCR on the 5' RACE reads and lists one entry per CDR3 protein. The sample gives under 450,000 distinct CDR3 sequences, approximately 17% of which show up once; over 0.9% is in the top ten. The data originate from a study of CD8 T cells in ankylosing spondylitis. V lost 3 bases and J 3 bases, leaving 9 bases between the germline ends. Germline assignment: CDR1 SNHLY and CDR2 FYNNEI. The length of the CDR3 is 14 residues. Findings and caveats of the study: A CD8+ phenotype characterized the disease-linked clones, which were relatively rare in peripheral blood. Within matched ankylosing spondylitis synovial fluid, disease-linked clones were reportedly significantly enriched. Characteristic, it appeared, of ankylosing spondylitis blood was a TCR beta motif of seven or eight highly homologous variants. Past studies reported some motif variants in reactive arthritis synovial fluid and blood.

This TCR came from a male donor with ankylosing spondylitis. This chain connects TRBV2 to TRBJ1-5; no clear D gene. Sequenced material: blood, either unsorted or a sorted T cell fraction (not recorded which). The CDR3 DNA reads as TGTGCCAGCAGTGAGGTTCAGTTCAATCAGCCCCAGCATTTT. It is translated as CASSEVQFNQPQHF.